The 19 T cell receptor beta chains below were found in one sample sequenced in a study of shared clonotypes between healthy human individuals. Some clones are missing from TCRdb's copy, which holds only in-frame ones; the method was immunoSEQ multiplex PCR. The data contain approximately 2.5 million clones, approximately 93% of them seen just once; the ten biggest clones take up about 0.38%. Input material: naive CD4+ T cells from PBMCs. The subset here: CD45RA+ positively selected. These TCRs come from a man aged 18-30 years in good health. Some clones in this sample may be carry-over from other donors' samples.

A note on this clone: Other DNA sequences from this sample encode an identical CDR3 as well. This CDR3 is CASSPPWGSYEQYF. The CDR3 nucleotides are TGTGCCAGCTCACCACCGTGGGGTTCCTACGAGCAGTACTTC. The chain employs TRBV18 and TRBJ2-7; D unresolved. V lost 0 bases and J lost 1, with 7 bases in between. From germline, CDR1 is KGHSH and CDR2 LQKENI. The CDR3 loop spans 14 amino acids. Supplemented by reference TRBV18 and TRBJ2-7, the full variable domain reads NAGVMQNPRHLVRRRGQEARLRCSPMKGHSHVYWYRQLPEEGLKFMVYLQKENIIDESGMPKERFSAEFPKEGPSILRIQQVVRGDSAAYFCASSPPWGSYEQYFGPGTRLTVT.

V and J are TRBV11-2 and TRBJ2-7, with 9 bases aligning to TRBD1. The CDR3 spans 14 residues. CDR1 is SGHAT, CDR2 FQNNGV, per germline. J was trimmed by 7 bases and V by 0 bases; bases with no gene match: 4. DNA for the CDR3: TGTGCCAGCAGCTTAGAACAGGGGGCAGGGGAGCAGTACTTC. It yields the protein CASSLEQGAGEQYF.

The chain employs TRBV27 and TRBJ2-1; TRBD1 might be the D (5 bases). Germline values: CDR1 MNHEY, CDR2 SMNVEV (reference sequence). V was shortened by 6 bases and J by 4 bases, with 16 bases between the two germline ends. The CDR3 consists of 15 residues. CDR3 DNA sequence: TGTGCCAGCAGGCCCGACAGACAGAAATACAATGAGCAGTTCTTC. Translated, it gives CASRPDRQKYNEQFF.

V gene TRBV18 combines with J gene TRBJ1-2, with 8 bases lining up with TRBD1. The CDR3 has 18 residues. Germline V CDR1 and CDR2: KGHSH, LQKENI. V gave up 6 bases and J gave up 8 bases; unmatched junction bases: 23. CDR3 residues: CASSRNQPGTGVEDGYTF. The CDR3 coding sequence is TGTGCCAGCTCCCGAAACCAGCCGGGGACAGGCGTGGAAGACGGCTACACCTTC.

V usage is TRBV2 and J usage is TRBJ2-2; 10 bases are shared with TRBD2. The CDR3 length is 15 residues. J gave up 4 bases and V 8 bases, and 7 bases lay outside the gene matches. Germline-derived CDR1 and CDR2 are SNHLY and FYNNEI. CDR3 nucleotide sequence: TGTGCCAGCGGAACTAGCGGGAAGGTCACCGGGGAGCTGTTTTTT. Translation: CASGTSGKVTGELFF.

The rearrangement joins TRBV13 to TRBJ2-4, with 13 positions matching TRBD2. Germline V gene lookup returns CDR1 PRHDT and CDR2 FYEKMQ (reference sequence). Losses at the gene ends were 4 bases for V and 3 bases for J; bases not matched to a gene: 9. The CDR3 is made up of 18 amino acids. CDR3 sequence (DNA): TGTGCCAGCAGCTCCACTAGCGGGAGGGCCTATGGCAAAAACATTCAGTACTTC. Translation gives CASSSTSGRAYGKNIQYF.

The chain carries TRBV4-3 and TRBJ1-1, with D maybe TRBD1 (5 bases). The CDR3 contains 16 residues. CDR1 LGHNA and CDR2 YSLEER come from the germline V gene. V lost 0 bases and J lost 3, with 14 bases in between. In DNA form, the CDR3 reads TGCGCCAGCAGCCAAGATAGGCGGATAGGGGACACTGAAGCTTTCTTT. Residues: CASSQDRRIGDTEAFF.

V is TRBV18 and J is TRBJ2-7, with 7 bases identical to TRBD2. The CDR3 consists of 15 residues. Trimming at V came to 3 bases and at J to 2 bases, leaving 7 bases not matched to a gene. Germline assignment: CDR1 KGHSH and CDR2 LQKENI. The CDR3 DNA reads as TGTGCCAGCTCACCTCTCGAGCGGGAAGCCTACGAGCAGTACTTC. This encodes CASSPLEREAYEQYF.

The gene calls are TRBV5-1 and TRBJ2-1, with 8 bases aligning to TRBD2. Per the germline V gene, CDR1 is SGHRS and CDR2 is YFSETQ. The CDR3 spans 14 residues. J lost 12 bases, V lost 1 base, and 9 bases had no gene match. The CDR3 is CASSLTPRAGGQFF. The DNA for the CDR3 is TGCGCCAGCAGCTTGACCCCGCGGGCGGGAGGGCAGTTCTTC.

As concerns this clone: Other nucleotide sequences in the sample specify the same CDR3. The chain links TRBV7-8 to TRBJ2-1, with 7 bases fitting TRBD2. Looked up from germline, CDR1 is SGHVS and CDR2 is FQNEAQ. CDR3 length: 15 residues. V shed 3 bases, J shed 1 base, and the junction held 3 bases outside the gene matches. Written as DNA, the CDR3 is TGTGCCAGCAGCTTGACTAGCAGTTCCTACAATGAGCAGTTCTTC. Protein sequence: CASSLTSSSYNEQFF.

The V and J genes are TRBV2 and TRBJ2-4, with D tentatively TRBD1 (5 bases). V dropped 6 bases and J dropped 5 bases, with 8 bases sitting between them. CDR1 is SNHLY and CDR2 is FYNNEI in the germline V gene. This CDR3 is built from 12 residues. The CDR3, as DNA: TGTGCCAGCAGCTTGACAGAAAACATTCAGTACTTC. The encoded protein is CASSLTENIQYF. The full variable domain, in which reference TRBV2 and TRBJ2-4 provide the parts outside the CDR3, is EPEVTQTPSHQVTQMGQEVILRCVPISNHLYFYWYRQILGQKVEFLVSFYNNEISEKSEIFDDQFSVERPDGSNFTLKIRSTKLEDSAMYFCASSLTENIQYFGAGTRLSVL.

The V gene is TRBV7-3, the J gene TRBJ2-2; D is undetermined. CDR3 length: 15 residues. Germline V gene data show CDR1 as SGHTA and CDR2 as FQGTGA. V was cut by 2 bases and J by 2 bases, with 9 bases left in between. CDR3 sequence (DNA): TGTGCCAGCAGCTTATTGGGCGAAAACACCGGGGAGCTGTTTTTT. This encodes CASSLLGENTGELFF.

The chain combines TRBV4-1 with TRBJ1-4; no reliable D call. This CDR3 region has 17 residues. The germline gives CDR1 MGHRA, CDR2 YSYEKL. Trimming took off 0 bases at V and 4 bases at J, with 15 bases between the two ends. CDR3 in DNA: TGCGCCAGCAGCCAAGATGGGAGGCCCACTCGTAATGAAAAACTGTTTTTT. The encoded protein is CASSQDGRPTRNEKLFF.

This chain joins TRBV4-1 and TRBJ2-5; D possibly corresponds to TRBD1 (6 bases). The germline V and J ends were trimmed by 0 bases and 13 bases, with 15 bases remaining between them. The CDR3 sequence is 13 residues long. Germline V lookup: CDR1 MGHRA, CDR2 YSYEKL. The CDR3 region is CASSQDPGAWLYF. The CDR3 nucleotides read TGCGCCAGCAGCCAAGATCCAGGGGCCTGGTTGTACTTC.

This chain connects TRBV5-1 to TRBJ2-1; 8 positions agree with TRBD1. This CDR3 has 12 amino acids. J was trimmed by 15 bases and V by 3 bases; bases with no gene match: 8. In germline, CDR1 is SGHRS, CDR2 YFSETQ. The CDR3 is CASSSGQGNPFF. The CDR3 DNA reads as TGCGCCAGCAGCTCAGGACAGGGAAATCCGTTCTTC.

The chain employs TRBV7-2 and TRBJ2-2; 7 bases agree with TRBD2. The CDR3 covers 18 residues. Germline V CDR1 and CDR2: SGHTA, FQGNSA. Trimming at V came to 5 bases and at J to 4 bases, leaving 16 bases not matched to a gene. The CDR3 sequence: CASSPRTRSPISTGELFF. CDR3 DNA: TGTGCCAGCAGCCCTAGGACTAGAAGCCCTATTTCCACCGGGGAGCTGTTTTTT. The full variable domain, completed using reference TRBV7-2 and TRBJ2-2, is GAGVSQSPSNKVTEKGKDVELRCDPISGHTALYWYRQSLGQGLEFLIYFQGNSAPDKSGLPSDRFSAERTGGSVSTLTIQRTQQEDSAVYLCASSPRTRSPISTGELFFGEGSRLTVL.

The gene calls are TRBV2 and TRBJ2-1; 8 nucleotides agree with TRBD2. Germline V gene data show CDR1 as SNHLY and CDR2 as FYNNEI. Trimming took 7 bases from V and 6 from J; bases not matched to a gene: 11. The CDR3 covers 15 residues. CDR3: CASNLEAGAFNEQFF. CDR3 nucleotide sequence: TGTGCCAGCAACCTAGAAGCGGGAGCTTTCAATGAGCAGTTCTTC. The full variable domain, rest sourced from reference TRBV2 and TRBJ2-1, is EPEVTQTPSHQVTQMGQEVILRCVPISNHLYFYWYRQILGQKVEFLVSFYNNEISEKSEIFDDQFSVERPDGSNFTLKIRSTKLEDSAMYFCASNLEAGAFNEQFFGPGTRLTVL.

The CDR3 nucleotides are TGTGCCAGTAAGGAAGGCGGGTACACCGGGGAGCTGTTTTTT. As protein: CASKEGGYTGELFF. This chain connects TRBV19 to TRBJ2-2; tentative D call: TRBD2 (5 bases). V was trimmed by 7 bases and J by 3 bases, leaving 12 bases between them. Germline CDR1 and CDR2: LNHDA and SQIVND (reference sequence). The CDR3 runs to 14 residues.

This clone was seen only once. This chain links TRBV14 with TRBJ1-2; the D gene is possibly TRBD1 (6 bases). The V end lost 3 bases, the J end lost 5 bases, and 10 bases lay between the germline ends. The germline V gene encodes CDR1 SGHDN and CDR2 FVKESK. CDR3 length equals 13 residues. The CDR3 spells CASSQGHFYGYTF. In nucleotides, the CDR3 is TGTGCCAGCAGCCAGGGACATTTTTATGGCTACACCTTC.